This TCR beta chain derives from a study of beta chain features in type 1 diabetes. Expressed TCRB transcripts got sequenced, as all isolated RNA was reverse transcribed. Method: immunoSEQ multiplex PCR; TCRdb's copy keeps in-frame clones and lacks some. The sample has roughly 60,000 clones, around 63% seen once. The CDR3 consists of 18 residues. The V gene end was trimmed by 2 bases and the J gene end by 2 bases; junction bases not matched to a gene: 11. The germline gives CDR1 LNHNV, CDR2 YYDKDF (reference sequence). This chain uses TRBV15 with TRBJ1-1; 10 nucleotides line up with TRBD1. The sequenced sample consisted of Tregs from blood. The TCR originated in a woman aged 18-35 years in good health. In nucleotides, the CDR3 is TGTGCCACCAGCAGAAGTTGGGGACAGGGGTCCCGAAACACTGAAGCTTTCTTT. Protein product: CATSRSWGQGSRNTEAFF.